This T cell receptor (beta chain) appears in the sequencing data of a study of regulatory T cells in long-lasting Graves disease. Broader study findings: Relative to new patients (roughly 970), persistent patients exhibited greater sharing of public clonotypes (about 3,000). Persistent Graves' cases showed lower TCR diversity than newly diagnosed cases. Samples came from peripheral blood alone, without thyroid tissue.

The CDR3 covers 13 residues. V dropped 6 bases and J dropped 6 bases, with 13 bases sitting between them. From germline, CDR1 is SNHLY and CDR2 FYNNEI. This clonotype showed up just a few times. The antigen remains unidentified. Libraries of TCR beta came from iRepertoire HTBI primers plus Arm-PCR of CDR3 regions. TCRdb re-derived calls from the multiplex PCR reads in MiXCR, one entry per CDR3 protein. The table lists roughly 300,000 distinct CDR3 sequences, 20% of them singletons. This sample's time point: persistent/refractory GD, antithyroid drugs over 5 years with positive TRAb. Extracted PBMC RNA gave rise to the TCR library.

Sample: peripheral blood mononuclear cells (PBMCs), taken when the disease was refractory, from a patient treated with antithyroid drugs. The receptor was derived from a female donor with Graves disease. This chain connects TRBV2 to TRBJ2-3; unclear D gene. In DNA form, the CDR3 reads TGTGCCAGCAGCGAAACTCCTAGTGATACGCAGTATTTT. Amino acid sequence: CASSETPSDTQYF.